The sample holds many counts of the clone carrying this TCR beta chain. A library prepared for alpha chains yielded this beta chain as an off-target read; its size is of little meaning. TCRdb ran MiXCR on the 5' RACE reads and lists one entry per CDR3 protein. The table includes under 10,000 distinct CDR3 sequences, approximately 3.6% detected once. These data are taken from a study of spatial heterogeneity in lung cancer. Study-wide context: The donors were 70 or so patients with non-small cell lung cancer that was early-stage and untreated. In raw reads, more than nine appearances on average were recorded for each unique TCR and UMI combination. Collection of blood took place for some samples at disease recurrence (median time to first recurrence, 350 days).

Time point described: blood taken at disease recurrence. The authors sequenced whole RNA from tumor, nontumor lung or frozen PBMC without sorting. The V end was cut by 5 bases, the J end by 5 bases, with 21 bases between. Germline values: CDR1 GTSNPN, CDR2 SVGIG (reference sequence). CDR3 size: 15 residues. This sequence joins TRBV30 and TRBJ2-5, with D tentatively TRBD2 (6 bases). The receptor was isolated from a female donor with early-stage non-small cell lung cancer. The starting material was PBMCs, obtained at recurrence. CDR3 residues: CAWGGVAGGQETQYF. CDR3 coding DNA: TGTGCCTGGGGTGGAGTAGCCGGGGGTCAGGAGACCCAGTACTTC.